One sample yielded the 21 T cell receptor beta chains listed below, sequenced in a study of cytomegalovirus exposure and HLA in healthy donors (dated by TCRdb to 2016 to 2017). Libraries came from the immunoSEQ multiplex PCR assay. For the multiplex PCR, a mixture combining 60 forward primers for TCR Vbeta segments and 13 reverse primers for TCR Jbeta segments was used. The immuneACCESS repertoire file appears here via TCRdb, limited to in-frame rearrangements. These files lack a portion of the clones; in checked studies, under half of the deficit traces to unresolved V genes, and the cause of the others is not known. Across this sample there are 130,000 or so clones, with roughly 74% seen only once. Approximately 7.8% of the sample goes to the ten largest clones. The sequenced sample was PBMCs. The receptors here all came from a male donor in good health and CMV-seronegative.

The chain joins TRBV4-1 to TRBJ2-3; D is perhaps TRBD2 (6 bases). The CDR3 consists of 14 residues. Trimming left V 0 bases short and J 6 bases short, with 10 bases between. The germline CDR1 and CDR2 sequences are MGHRA and YSYEKL. The DNA of the CDR3 is TGCGCCAGCAGCCAAGAGACTAGTTGGGATACGCAGTATTTT. Protein product: CASSQETSWDTQYF.

CDR3 sequence reads: CASMRPGDYGYTF. The CDR3 region has the DNA TGTGCCAGCATGCGCCCAGGGGATTATGGCTACACCTTC. V is TRBV6-5 and J is TRBJ1-2, with D possibly being TRBD1 (6 bases). This CDR3 contains 13 residues. Germline V gene lookup returns CDR1 MNHEY and CDR2 SVGAGI. Trimming removed 7 bases from V and 5 bases from J, with 14 bases in between.

The chain couples TRBV11-2 to TRBJ2-5, with D possibly being TRBD1 (6 bases). Per germline, CDR1 SGHAT and CDR2 FQNNGV. V shed 6 bases and J shed 5 bases, with 13 bases lying between them. The CDR3 loop spans 13 amino acids. Here the CDR3 reads CASSPTGMETQYF. The DNA for the CDR3 is TGTGCCAGCAGTCCTACAGGGATGGAGACCCAGTACTTC.

This chain connects TRBV19 to TRBJ2-1; 8 bases fit TRBD2. J lost 0 bases, V lost 6 bases, and 4 bases had no gene match. The CDR3 length is 15 residues. CDR1 LNHDA and CDR2 SQIVND come from the germline V gene (reference sequence). Here the CDR3 reads CASRKLAGSYNEQFF. The CDR3 DNA follows: TGTGCCAGTAGGAAGCTAGCGGGCTCCTACAATGAGCAGTTCTTC.

The rearrangement links TRBV28 to TRBJ2-7, with TRBD2 matching 7 bases. The V and J ends lost 8 bases and 5 bases, in that order; junction bases with no gene match: 18. Germline assignment: CDR1 MDHEN and CDR2 SYDVKM. The CDR3 has 16 amino acids. The CDR3 loop reads CASPSTVGGTPDEQYF. As DNA, the CDR3 is TGTGCCAGCCCCTCGACGGTCGGGGGGACGCCTGACGAGCAGTACTTC.

This rearrangement joins TRBV15 to TRBJ2-6; D gene uncertain. The CDR3 length is 15 residues. Deletions cut 5 bases from V and 0 bases from J, with 8 bases between. From germline, CDR1 is LNHNV and CDR2 YYDKDF (reference sequence). CDR3 region: CATSGQISGANVLTF. As DNA, the CDR3 is TGTGCCACCAGCGGGCAGATCTCTGGGGCCAACGTCCTGACTTTC.

The chain combines TRBV27 with TRBJ2-3; D is unresolved. Germline CDR1 MNHEY, CDR2 SMNVEV (reference sequence). V shed 6 bases and J shed 0 bases, with 13 bases lying between them. This CDR3 comprises 15 residues. CDR3 nucleotide sequence: TGTGCCAGCAGGCAAGAACAAGTCAGCACAGATACGCAGTATTTT. Translated, it gives CASRQEQVSTDTQYF.

The J gene is TRBJ2-1, the V gene TRBV29-1; 8 positions agree with TRBD2. The CDR3 consists of 14 residues. V was pared by 2 bases and J by 8 bases, with 8 bases of the junction left unmatched. Looked up from germline, CDR1 is SQVTM and CDR2 is ANQGSEA. The CDR3 nucleotides read TGCAGCGTTGAACGGGTAGCGGGATGGTATGAGCAGTTCTTC. It codes for CSVERVAGWYEQFF.

The chain joins TRBV27 to TRBJ2-7, with 7 bases identical to TRBD1. The CDR3 loop spans 16 amino acids. Germline CDR1 reads MNHEY; CDR2 reads SMNVEV (reference sequence). The V and J ends lost 5 bases and 2 bases, in that order; junction bases with no gene match: 12. CDR3 region: CASSSFHFGTAYEQYF. The CDR3, as DNA: TGTGCCAGCAGTAGCTTCCACTTCGGGACAGCCTACGAGCAGTACTTC.

J is TRBJ2-1 and V is TRBV5-6; D perhaps matches TRBD1 (5 bases). V lost 1 base, J lost 10 bases, and 9 bases lay in between. CDR1 is SGHDT and CDR2 is YYEEEE in the germline V gene. There are 12 residues in the CDR3. Here the CDR3 DNA reads TGTGCCAGCAGCTTGAGGGGAAGGGAGCAGTTCTTC. Translating gives CASSLRGREQFF. The complete variable domain, with remaining parts taken from reference TRBV5-6 and TRBJ2-1, reads DAGVTQSPTHLIKTRGQQVTLRCSPKSGHDTVSWYQQALGQGPQFIFQYYEEEERQRGNFPDRFSGHQFPNYSSELNVNALLLGDSALYLCASSLRGREQFFGPGTRLTVL.

The chain carries TRBV5-6 and TRBJ2-2; a possible D gene is TRBD2 (5 bases). Looked up from germline, CDR1 is SGHDT and CDR2 is YYEEEE. CDR3 length: 16 residues. The V and J ends lost 2 bases and 1 base respectively, with 12 bases between them. CDR3 in DNA: TGTGCCAGCAGCTTTGGGATCGGGGTGAACACCGGGGAGCTGTTTTTT. This encodes CASSFGIGVNTGELFF. Full variable domain (missing parts from reference TRBV5-6 and TRBJ2-2): DAGVTQSPTHLIKTRGQQVTLRCSPKSGHDTVSWYQQALGQGPQFIFQYYEEEERQRGNFPDRFSGHQFPNYSSELNVNALLLGDSALYLCASSFGIGVNTGELFFGEGSRLTVL.

V gene TRBV4-2 combines with J gene TRBJ2-2; 8 bases line up with TRBD1. Germline V gives CDR1 LGHNA, CDR2 YNFKEQ. The CDR3 extends over 15 amino acids. J was trimmed by 4 bases and V by 4 bases; bases with no gene match: 5. The CDR3: CASSRQTGATGELFF. The DNA of the CDR3 is TGTGCCAGCAGCCGACAGACAGGGGCCACCGGGGAGCTGTTTTTT.

V and J are TRBV11-2 and TRBJ1-3; no clear D. The ends were cut back, 1 base at V and 0 bases at J, with 7 bases in the middle. The CDR3 has 15 amino acids. In germline, CDR1 is SGHAT, CDR2 FQNNGV. In DNA form, the CDR3 reads TGTGCCAGCAGCTTAGTCGCAGACTCTGGAAACACCATATATTTT. It specifies CASSLVADSGNTIYF. Supplemented by reference TRBV11-2 and TRBJ1-3, the full variable domain reads EAGVAQSPRYKIIEKRQSVAFWCNPISGHATLYWYQQILGQGPKLLIQFQNNGVVDDSQLPKDRFSAERLKGVDSTLKIQPAKLEDSAVYLCASSLVADSGNTIYFGEGSWLTVV.

V gene TRBV10-1 combines with J gene TRBJ1-5, with D possibly TRBD1 on 6 matching bases. The germline V gene has CDR1 WNHNN and CDR2 SYGVQD (reference sequence). The CDR3 covers 15 residues. Trimming pared 6 bases from V and 7 bases from J, leaving 19 bases between. DNA for the CDR3: TGCGCCAGCAGCAAGACAGGTTGGATTCGGCAGCCCCAGCATTTT. Translation: CASSKTGWIRQPQHF.

CDR3 in DNA: TGTGCCAGCAGTCAGGGGGACGTCGAGTACTTC. Its translation is CASSQGDVEYF. The rearrangement links TRBV27 to TRBJ2-7; 7 bases line up with TRBD1. The trim removed 5 bases at V and 11 bases at J, leaving 6 bases unmatched. Germline CDR1 reads MNHEY; CDR2 reads SMNVEV (reference sequence). The CDR3 sequence is 11 residues long.

The V call is TRBV29-1, the J call TRBJ1-2; possibly TRBD1 for D (6 bases). V shed 6 bases and J shed 6 bases, with 14 bases lying between them. The CDR3 loop spans 12 amino acids. Germline-derived CDR1 and CDR2 are SQVTM and ANQGSEA. CDR3 DNA: TGCAGCGTGGACGACAGGCTAGATGGCTACACCTTC. Its translation is CSVDDRLDGYTF.

The rearrangement links TRBV30 to TRBJ1-5, with 9 bases matching TRBD1. Trimming removed 6 bases from V and 5 bases from J; junction bases left unmatched: 11. Germline V gene data show CDR1 as GTSNPN and CDR2 as SVGIG (reference sequence). The CDR3 has 15 residues. CDR3 in amino acids: CACSLGTGMDQPQHF. Here the CDR3 DNA reads TGTGCCTGTAGCCTCGGGACAGGGATGGATCAGCCCCAGCATTTT.

In this sample, this clone turned up a few times. The chain employs TRBV28 and TRBJ2-3; 7 bases align to TRBD1. The V gene end was trimmed by 5 bases and the J gene end by 4 bases; junction bases not matched to a gene: 6. Germline values: CDR1 MDHEN, CDR2 SYDVKM. The CDR3 totals 14 residues. The CDR3: CASSVQGSADTQYF. The CDR3 nucleotides are TGTGCCAGCAGTGTACAGGGGTCGGCAGATACGCAGTATTTT.

The chain joins TRBV7-3 to TRBJ2-3; 7 nucleotides line up with TRBD2. Germline V gene lookup returns CDR1 SGHTA and CDR2 FQGTGA. The V and J ends lost 5 bases and 0 bases, in that order; junction bases with no gene match: 8. The length of the CDR3 is 16 residues. DNA for the CDR3: TGTGCCAGCAGCCCCCGGGGTAGCGGGAGCACAGATACGCAGTATTTT. Encoded protein: CASSPRGSGSTDTQYF. The whole variable domain, remainder taken from reference TRBV7-3 and TRBJ2-3, is GAGVSQTPSNKVTEKGKYVELRCDPISGHTALYWYRQSLGQGPEFLIYFQGTGAADDSGLPNDRFFAVRPEGSVSTLKIQRTERGDSAVYLCASSPRGSGSTDTQYFGPGTRLTVL.

This clone appeared a single time. The rearrangement links TRBV11-2 to TRBJ2-7; 9 bases match TRBD1. V lost 5 bases and J lost 7; bases outside the gene matches: 9. CDR1 is SGHAT, CDR2 FQNNGV, per germline. The CDR3 has 14 residues. CDR3 sequence: CASSPLQGAREQYF. CDR3 in DNA: TGTGCCAGCAGCCCACTACAGGGGGCAAGGGAGCAGTACTTC.

The chain recombines TRBV5-5 with TRBJ2-3; TRBD1 matches at 9 bases. The CDR3 covers 13 residues. Germline CDR1 is SGHKS and CDR2 is YYEKEE (reference sequence). V lost 4 bases, J lost 14 bases, and 11 bases stayed unmatched. In DNA, the CDR3 is TGTGCCAGCAGCGGAAGTTGGGACAGGGCAGGGTATTTT. This encodes CASSGSWDRAGYF.